Given below is one T cell receptor beta chain in context. What it recognizes is unknown. The data belong to a study of identical twins. The CDR3 runs 13 residues. CDR1 and CDR2 from the germline V gene are DFQATT and SNEGSKA (reference sequence). V lost 1 base to trimming and J lost 2 bases, with 9 bases between them. Study conclusions and caveats: Models came in too low on out-of-frame TCR alpha sharing in monozygotic twins. Abundant cord blood beta clonotypes carried fewer insertions; memory repertoires showed none. A partial confounding effect on zero-insertion analyses could come from invariant MAIT and iNKT cells.

TCRdb independently ran MiXCR on the 5' RACE reads; one entry per CDR3 protein. Here the sample spans 1.5 million to 2 million distinct CDR3 sequences, about 31% being singletons. All donors were healthy Caucasians. The chain couples TRBV20-1 to TRBJ2-7; no reliable D call. The receptor's source is a newborn girl in good health. Sequencing used cord blood. Written as DNA, the CDR3 is TGCAGTGCTAGAGCAGGTAATACCTACGAGCAGTACTTC. Its protein is CSARAGNTYEQYF.